The 25 T cell receptor beta chains presented below share a single source sample, sequenced in a study of CD8+CD57+ T cells in acquired aplastic anemia. Template material for TCR beta VDJ and CDR3 profiling consisted of genomic DNA. TCRdb passed the reads through MiXCR, listing each CDR3 protein once. The profile shows some 180,000 distinct CDR3 sequences, about 50% of them singletons. Selection for sequencing was limited to patients who had shown CD8+CD57+ cell expansion by flow cytometry. The sequenced material came from sorted CD4+, CD8+, or CD8+CD57+ T cells (not recorded which) from PBMCs. These receptors were collected from a human donor with aplastic anemia.

The genes are TRBV5-6 and TRBJ1-2; 11 nucleotides agree with TRBD1. The CDR3 sequence is 15 residues long. Trimming at V came to 4 bases and at J to 6 bases, leaving 8 bases not matched to a gene. Per the germline V gene, CDR1 is SGHDT and CDR2 is YYEEEE. The CDR3 DNA reads as TGTGCCAGCAGCCCCGGACAGGGGGCTGTTGATGGCTACACCTTC. Its translation is CASSPGQGAVDGYTF.

The rearrangement links TRBV24-1 to TRBJ1-2, with 7 bases identical to TRBD1. Trimming at V came to 3 bases and at J to 8 bases, leaving 11 bases not matched to a gene. The germline V gene has CDR1 KGHDR and CDR2 SFDVKD. The length of the CDR3 is 15 residues. Here the CDR3 reads CATSDPSNRGKGYTF. The CDR3 DNA reads TGTGCCACCAGTGATCCGTCCAACAGGGGAAAGGGCTACACCTTC.

The chain joins TRBV6-1 to TRBJ2-7, with 12 bases matching TRBD2. Germline CDR1 and CDR2: MNHNS and SASEGT. V lost 6 bases and J lost 6; bases outside the gene matches: 3. The CDR3 runs 13 residues. In nucleotides, the CDR3 is TGTGCCAGCAGACTGACTAGCGGGAGCGAGCAGTACTTC. The encoded protein is CASRLTSGSEQYF.

The chain links TRBV19 to TRBJ2-7, with 8 bases aligning to TRBD2. V was pared by 1 base and J by 4 bases, with 9 bases of the junction left unmatched. Germline CDR1 LNHDA, CDR2 SQIVND (reference sequence). The CDR3 is 16 residues long. The CDR3 coding sequence is TGTGCCAGTAGTATAGGTCTACCCGGGAGGGGGTACGAGCAGTACTTC. Translation: CASSIGLPGRGYEQYF.

The chain recombines TRBV7-6 with TRBJ2-1; 11 positions match TRBD2. Germline V gene lookup returns CDR1 SGHVS and CDR2 FNYEAQ. This CDR3 has 17 amino acids. V was clipped by 1 base and J by 0 bases; unmatched bases: 2. The CDR3 sequence is CASSLGLAGSSYNEQFF. DNA for the CDR3: TGTGCCAGCAGCTTAGGACTAGCGGGGAGCTCCTACAATGAGCAGTTCTTC.

This clonotype was detected a few times. This chain connects TRBV4-3 to TRBJ1-2, with 7 bases matching TRBD1. Germline assignment: CDR1 LGHNA and CDR2 YSLEER. V lost 0 bases to trimming and J lost 5 bases; unmatched junction nucleotides: 3. This CDR3 has 14 residues. The CDR3 sequence is CASSQDGQAYGYTF. In nucleotides, the CDR3 is TGCGCCAGCAGCCAAGACGGACAGGCATATGGCTACACCTTC.

V usage is TRBV24-1 and J usage is TRBJ2-3; no reliable D call. Trimming took 5 bases from V and 2 from J, leaving 13 bases between them. Germline V gives CDR1 KGHDR, CDR2 SFDVKD. This CDR3 comprises 15 residues. The CDR3 coding sequence is TGTGCCACCAGTGTTGGCAGCTCCTACACAGATACGCAGTATTTT. This encodes CATSVGSSYTDTQYF.

The table lists this clonotype with a few counts. The chain combines TRBV7-8 with TRBJ1-1; TRBD1 matches 7 bases. The CDR3 is 13 residues long. With V trimmed by 1 base and J by 8 bases, 4 bases remained unmatched. Germline loops: CDR1 SGHVS, CDR2 FQNEAQ. The CDR3 sequence: CASSLVRQGEAFF. The CDR3 nucleotides read TGTGCCAGCAGCTTAGTTCGACAGGGCGAAGCTTTCTTT.

As regards this clonotype: It may be a read error: a sequence one base away is much more abundant. The V gene is TRBV5-1, the J gene TRBJ2-3; 7 positions agree with TRBD1. The CDR3 runs 15 residues. Germline V lookup: CDR1 SGHRS, CDR2 YFSETQ. The CDR3 here is CAGSLVQGVTDTQYF. CDR3 nucleotide sequence: TGCGCCGGCAGCTTGGTTCAGGGGGTTACAGATACGCAGTATTTT.

In its sample, this clonotype was seen many times. This chain joins TRBV20-1 and TRBJ1-2; 7 bases agree with TRBD1. The CDR3 is made up of 13 amino acids. The V segment lost 4 bases and the J segment 6 bases; nucleotides outside the gene matches: 8. Germline values: CDR1 DFQATT, CDR2 SNEGSKA (reference sequence). The CDR3 nucleotides read TGCAGTGCTAAACAGGGGATGCTGGATGGCTACACCTTC. It translates to CSAKQGMLDGYTF.

At least ten counts were recorded for this clonotype. The gene calls are TRBV24-1 and TRBJ1-5, with a possible D match to TRBD1 (6 bases). V dropped 1 base and J dropped 4 bases, with 22 bases sitting between them. CDR1 and CDR2 (germline): KGHDR, SFDVKD. The length of the CDR3 is 19 residues. DNA for the CDR3: TGTGCCACCAGTGATTTATCCCGTAGGGGGAAGGGGGGGAATCAGCCCCAGCATTTT. Protein product: CATSDLSRRGKGGNQPQHF.

In DNA, the CDR3 is TGTGCCACCAGCAGAGACACAGGGGCCTACAATGAGCAGTTCTTC. It yields the protein CATSRDTGAYNEQFF. V and J are TRBV15 and TRBJ2-1; 7 positions match TRBD1. Germline V lookup: CDR1 LNHNV, CDR2 YYDKDF (reference sequence). Losses at the gene ends were 0 bases for V and 2 bases for J; bases not matched to a gene: 1. The CDR3 runs 15 residues.

This clonotype has more than one count but fewer than ten. This chain joins TRBV10-3 and TRBJ2-2, with 7 nucleotides matching TRBD1. The CDR3 is made up of 15 amino acids. Germline V gene sequence: CDR1 ENHRY, CDR2 SYGVKD. Trimming took 8 bases from V and 6 from J; bases not matched to a gene: 12. The CDR3 DNA is TGTGCCATCGGGGGCAACAGGGGTGAAGCCGGGGAGCTGTTTTTT. It codes for CAIGGNRGEAGELFF.

The chain is built from TRBV12-3 or TRBV12-4 and TRBJ2-1; D tentatively fits TRBD1 or TRBD2 (7 bases each). This CDR3 spans 14 amino acids. V lost 7 bases and J lost 10, with 20 bases in between. CDR3 DNA: TGTGCCAGCATCCAGGGGGGGCTGCCTATCGAGCAGTTCTTC. Its translation: CASIQGGLPIEQFF.

This chain uses TRBV24-1 with TRBJ2-5, with TRBD1 matching over 10 bases. Looked up from germline, CDR1 is KGHDR and CDR2 is SFDVKD. V gave up 6 bases and J gave up 5 bases; unmatched junction bases: 11. The CDR3 runs to 16 residues. CDR3 DNA: TGTGCCACCAGTTCTTGGACAGGGGGGGGTTGGGAGACCCAGTACTTC. Translation gives CATSSWTGGGWETQYF.

The chain employs TRBV29-1 and TRBJ1-5; a possible D gene is TRBD1 (6 bases). Germline CDR1 SQVTM, CDR2 ANQGSEA. V lost 4 bases, J lost 1 base, and 11 bases lay in between. The CDR3 loop spans 14 amino acids. The CDR3 reads CSVVTGSSNQPQHF. In nucleotides, the CDR3 is TGCAGCGTTGTAACAGGGTCCAGCAATCAGCCCCAGCATTTT.

J is TRBJ1-2 and V is TRBV10-3; 10 nucleotides agree with TRBD1. CDR1 and CDR2 (germline): ENHRY, SYGVKD. The CDR3 is 14 amino acids. V lost 0 bases to trimming and J lost 7 bases; unmatched junction nucleotides: 2. CDR3 region: CAISESTGGSGYTF. DNA of the CDR3: TGTGCCATCAGTGAGTCGACAGGGGGCAGTGGCTACACCTTC.

This clonotype appeared many times. The CDR3 sequence is CAAGGNTDTQYF. The CDR3 nucleotides are TGTGCAGCGGGGGGCAACACAGATACGCAGTATTTT. The genes are TRBV12-3 or TRBV12-4 and TRBJ2-3; 9 positions agree with TRBD2. CDR3 size: 12 residues.

About this clonotype: One end of the junction does not line up with germline, which may come from a read error. CDR3 sequence (DNA): TGTGCTAGGACCGGGACAGGAAATGAAGAACTGTTTTTT. It specifies CARTGTGNEELFF. The chain employs TRBV30 and TRBJ1-4; 8 bases are a match to TRBD1. The length of the CDR3 is 13 residues. The germline V gene has CDR1 GTSNPN and CDR2 SVGIG (reference sequence).

A remark on this clonotype: Its ends do not fully match the called genes, so a read error is possible. The chain combines TRBV5-1 with TRBJ2-5, with 8 nucleotides matching TRBD2. This CDR3 has 17 amino acids. Germline assignment: CDR1 SGHRS and CDR2 YFSETQ. CDR3: CATSEVLSGGPGETQYF. The CDR3 DNA sequence: TGCGCCACCAGCGAGGTCCTTTCGGGGGGGCCTGGAGAGACCCAGTACTTC.

Turning to this clonotype: Being one base from a much bigger clone, this may be a read error. Here the CDR3 omits its conserved ending phenylalanine or tryptophan, so a read error is the likely source. This chain links TRBV15 with TRBJ1-3, with D possibly TRBD1 on 5 matching bases. This CDR3 is built from 15 residues. CDR1 and CDR2 from the germline V gene are LNHNV and YYDKDF (reference sequence). The V and J ends lost 0 bases and 1 base respectively, with 7 bases between them. The CDR3, as DNA: TGTGCCACCAGCAGAGATCGGGGGTCTGGAAACACCATATATCTT. Protein product: CATSRDRGSGNTIYL.

This clonotype was recorded at least ten times. The V gene is TRBV12-3 or TRBV12-4, the J gene TRBJ2-7, with no clear D. V was pared by 2 bases and J by 5 bases, with 4 bases between. The CDR3 consists of 11 residues. CDR3 amino acids: CASSLLHEQYF. The CDR3 coding sequence is TGTGCCAGCAGTTTACTCCACGAGCAGTACTTC.

The rearrangement joins TRBV29-1 to TRBJ2-3; 7 positions agree with TRBD1. V shed 8 bases, J shed 2 bases, and the junction held 7 bases outside the gene matches. The V gene's germline CDR1 is SQVTM and CDR2 ANQGSEA. This CDR3 has 13 residues. CDR3 loop: CSLQGPNTDTQYF. In DNA, the CDR3 is TGCAGCCTACAGGGGCCCAACACAGATACGCAGTATTTT.

J is TRBJ2-7 and V is TRBV20-1, with D possibly called TRBD1 or TRBD2 (5 bases each). The CDR3 is 11 residues long. Per the germline V gene, CDR1 is DFQATT and CDR2 is SNEGSKA (reference sequence). Trimming removed 4 bases at V and 6 bases at J, with 10 bases between. Here the CDR3 DNA reads TGCAGTGCTACCGGGGCCGCCGAGCAGTACTTC. It codes for CSATGAAEQYF.

In regard to this clonotype: A much larger clone lies a single base off, so this may be a read error. The V gene is TRBV19, the J gene TRBJ2-6; the D is unclear. CDR1 and CDR2 (germline): LNHDA, SQIVND (reference sequence). V lost 8 bases and J 1 base, leaving 9 bases between the germline ends. This CDR3 is 14 amino acids long. The CDR3 here is CASGMRSGANVLTF. As DNA, the CDR3 is TGTGCCAGTGGGATGCGGTCTGGGGCCAACGTCCTGACTTTC.